This TCR beta chain was profiled in a study of cytomegalovirus exposure and HLA in healthy donors. The data were produced by immunoSEQ multiplex PCR, yet TCRdb's version contains in-frame clones alone and is incomplete. This sample has approximately 54,000 clones, with roughly 87% found just once. This clone was counted a few times. The ends were cut back, 4 bases at V and 5 bases at J, with 10 bases in the middle. This CDR3 is built from 14 residues. Germline V gives CDR1 SGDLS, CDR2 YYNGEE. Source material: PBMCs. The TCR originated in a young woman in good health and CMV-seropositive. The rearrangement joins TRBV9 to TRBJ1-6; D is uncertain. The CDR3 coding sequence is TGTGCCAGCAGCTCGAGAGGGAATAATTCACCCCTCCACTTT. This sequence encodes CASSSRGNNSPLHF. The variable domain in full, with the rest retrieved from reference TRBV9 and TRBJ1-6, is DSGVTQTPKHLITATGQRVTLRCSPRSGDLSVYWYQQSLDQGLQFLIQYYNGEERAKGNILERFSAQQFPDLHSELNLSSLELGDSALYFCASSSRGNNSPLHFGNGTRLTVT.